The 31 T cell receptor beta chains reported below all come from one sample, sequenced in a study of blood T cell repertoires in COVID-19. Profiled with immunoSEQ multiplex PCR; TCRdb holds only in-frame clones, not every one. This sample has tens of thousands of clones, with 80% found just once. The source material was peripheral blood. The receptors stem from a woman between 65 and 79 years old with acute or convalescent COVID-19.

The V call is TRBV10-3, the J call TRBJ2-1; D perhaps matches TRBD1 (6 bases). Germline V gives CDR1 ENHRY, CDR2 SYGVKD. The CDR3 has 15 residues. With 4 bases removed from V and 2 bases from J, the gap between germline ends came to 12 bases. CDR3 residues: CAISANRDTYNEQFF. In DNA, the CDR3 is TGTGCCATCAGTGCGAACAGGGACACCTACAATGAGCAGTTCTTC.

The rearrangement joins TRBV13 to TRBJ1-2; no reliable D call. Germline values: CDR1 PRHDT, CDR2 FYEKMQ (reference sequence). Trimming cost V 4 bases and J 4 bases, with 10 bases left between them. CDR3 size: 13 residues. The CDR3 loop reads CASSSGTAYGYTF. The CDR3 DNA reads as TGTGCCAGCAGCTCTGGAACAGCCTATGGCTACACCTTC.

This chain joins TRBV19 and TRBJ2-1, with D perhaps TRBD1 (5 bases). The germline V gene has CDR1 LNHDA and CDR2 SQIVND (reference sequence). The CDR3 has 15 amino acids. The V gene lost 4 bases and the J gene lost 2 bases, with 12 bases spanning the gap. CDR3 protein: CASSTQGKTYNEQFF. The CDR3 region has the DNA TGTGCCAGTAGTACCCAGGGAAAAACCTACAATGAGCAGTTCTTC.

This rearrangement joins TRBV15 to TRBJ2-5; D is uncertain. The CDR3 is 16 amino acids. V lost 0 bases and J 2 bases, leaving 13 bases between the germline ends. Germline V CDR1 and CDR2: LNHNV, YYDKDF (reference sequence). The CDR3 sequence is CATSRDIRPGQETQYF. The CDR3 DNA follows: TGTGCCACCAGCAGAGATATTAGGCCAGGACAAGAGACCCAGTACTTC.

This clone appeared a few times. This rearrangement joins TRBV6-5 to TRBJ1-1; no definite D call. In germline, CDR1 is MNHEY, CDR2 SVGAGI. V lost 7 bases to trimming and J lost 1 base, with 13 bases between them. This CDR3 comprises 14 residues. The CDR3 nucleotides are TGTGCCAGCATATTCAGTGCTCCGAACACTGAAGCTTTCTTT. Protein: CASIFSAPNTEAFF.

The chain joins TRBV28 to TRBJ1-1, with 10 nucleotides matching TRBD1. Germline V CDR1 and CDR2: MDHEN, SYDVKM. Unmatched junction bases numbered 5, after V lost 8 bases and J lost 5 bases. The CDR3 sequence is 13 residues long. The DNA for the CDR3 is TGTGCCAGCTGGACAGGGGGTCGTACTGAAGCTTTCTTT. Translated, it gives CASWTGGRTEAFF. Variable domain in full (rest from reference TRBV28 and TRBJ1-1): DVKVTQSSRYLVKRTGEKVFLECVQDMDHENMFWYRQDPGLGLRLIYFSYDVKMKEKGDIPEGYSVSREKKERFSLILESASTNQTSMYLCASWTGGRTEAFFGQGTRLTVV.

The chain uses TRBV18 and TRBJ1-1; D is unclear. This CDR3 spans 15 amino acids. Germline loops: CDR1 KGHSH, CDR2 LQKENI. Trimming took off 3 bases at V and 1 base at J, with 12 bases between the two ends. CDR3 nucleotide sequence: TGTGCCAGCTCACCCGCCTTAGGCGGGAACACTGAAGCTTTCTTT. Translation gives CASSPALGGNTEAFF.

Of note for this clone: Germline is not matched at one junction end, which may reflect a read error. The chain uses TRBV7-9 and TRBJ2-4; 7 bases fit TRBD1. This CDR3 spans 12 amino acids. Germline CDR1 SEHNR, CDR2 FQNEAQ (reference sequence). CDR3 region: CASEGARNIQYF. In DNA, the CDR3 is TGTGCCAGCGAGGGGGCCAGAAACATTCAGTACTTC.

The chain carries TRBV28 and TRBJ1-2; 8 bases line up with TRBD1. V shed 5 bases, J shed 4 bases, and the junction held 9 bases outside the gene matches. From germline, CDR1 is MDHEN and CDR2 SYDVKM. The CDR3 totals 15 residues. Here the CDR3 DNA reads TGTGCCAGCAGTCCCCTGGGGGACAGGTTCTATGGCTACACCTTC. It encodes CASSPLGDRFYGYTF.

This clone was counted once. This sequence joins TRBV7-9 and TRBJ2-5, with 9 bases fitting TRBD1. V was pared by 5 bases and J by 5 bases, with 6 bases of the junction left unmatched. The CDR3 runs to 14 residues. Germline values: CDR1 SEHNR, CDR2 FQNEAQ (reference sequence). In nucleotides, the CDR3 is TGTGCCAGCAGCAAACAGGGGGCAGGGGAGACCCAGTACTTC. Protein: CASSKQGAGETQYF.

The chain links TRBV3-1 (or the pseudogene TRBV3-2) to TRBJ1-1; D unclear. The germline V gene has CDR1 LGHDT and CDR2 YNNKEL (reference sequence). Trimming stripped 7 bases from V and 0 bases from J, with 12 bases between. The CDR3 is 14 residues long. The CDR3 DNA reads as TGTGCCAGCACCGGTCACAGCTTGAACACTGAAGCTTTCTTT. Protein: CASTGHSLNTEAFF.

The J gene is TRBJ1-1, the V gene TRBV7-2; 9 bases match TRBD1. Germline V gives CDR1 SGHTA, CDR2 FQGNSA. The trim removed 4 bases at V and 2 bases at J, leaving 2 bases unmatched. CDR3 size: 14 residues. The CDR3 is CASSSQGANTEAFF. CDR3 nucleotides: TGTGCCAGCAGCTCACAGGGGGCAAACACTGAAGCTTTCTTT.

The V and J genes are TRBV5-1 and TRBJ2-3; 16 bases are shared with TRBD2. After removal of 4 bases from V and 5 bases from J, the junction contained 10 bases not matched to a gene. CDR1 and CDR2 (germline): SGHRS, YFSETQ. The CDR3 has 18 amino acids. The CDR3 reads CASSGGLAGGQSKDTQYF. In DNA, the CDR3 is TGCGCCAGCAGCGGGGGACTAGCGGGAGGGCAGAGTAAAGATACGCAGTATTTT.

The gene calls are TRBV3-1 (or the pseudogene TRBV3-2) and TRBJ1-4; D is perhaps TRBD1 (5 bases). CDR1 is LGHDT, CDR2 YNNKEL, per germline (reference sequence). V was trimmed by 1 base and J by 4 bases, leaving 10 bases between them. This CDR3 region has 15 residues. The CDR3 protein is CASSQARGNNEKLFF. Written as DNA, the CDR3 is TGTGCCAGCAGCCAAGCAAGGGGAAATAATGAAAAACTGTTTTTT.

The chain is built from TRBV7-9 and TRBJ1-3; TRBD1 might be the D (5 bases). V lost 4 bases to trimming and J lost 0 bases, with 13 bases between them. CDR1 is SEHNR and CDR2 is FQNEAQ in the germline V gene (reference sequence). There are 16 residues in the CDR3. The CDR3 protein is CASSSPPGYSGNTIYF. CDR3 coding DNA: TGTGCCAGCAGCTCCCCTCCAGGGTACTCTGGAAACACCATATATTTT.

This clone was seen more than once but under ten times. V gene TRBV7-3 combines with J gene TRBJ2-7; D possibly corresponds to TRBD1 (5 bases). V lost 0 bases and J lost 3, with 9 bases in between. Looked up from germline, CDR1 is SGHTA and CDR2 is FQGTGA. CDR3 length: 14 residues. The DNA of the CDR3 is TGTGCCAGCAGCTTAACACCAGGGAACTACGAGCAGTACTTC. Translated: CASSLTPGNYEQYF.

V gene TRBV6-2 or TRBV6-3 combines with J gene TRBJ1-6; D uncertain. The CDR3 runs to 14 residues. The V gene lost 6 bases and the J gene lost 0 bases, with 6 bases spanning the gap. The germline V gene encodes CDR1 MNHEY and CDR2 SVGEGT. CDR3 sequence (DNA): TGTGCCAGCAGCAGGAGCTCCTATAATTCACCCCTCCACTTT. Its protein product is CASSRSSYNSPLHF.

This rearrangement joins TRBV9 to TRBJ1-6; 7 bases map to TRBD1. CDR3 length: 15 amino acids. The germline V gene encodes CDR1 SGDLS and CDR2 YYNGEE. With V trimmed by 0 bases and J by 8 bases, 5 bases remained unmatched. CDR3 bases: TGTGCCAGCAGCGTAGAGGGGGCTAAGGATTCACCCCTCCACTTT. Translation gives CASSVEGAKDSPLHF.

This chain uses TRBV6-1 with TRBJ2-7; 12 nucleotides align to TRBD2. V trimming: 4 bases; J trimming: 3 bases; junction bases outside the gene matches: 7. Germline CDR1 MNHNS, CDR2 SASEGT. The CDR3 consists of 16 residues. As DNA, the CDR3 is TGTGCCAGCAGTGGGCGCGGACTAGCGGGACTCTACGAGCAGTACTTC. Translating it yields CASSGRGLAGLYEQYF.

As concerns this clone: Other nucleotide sequences in the sample specify the same CDR3. The chain uses TRBV19 and TRBJ1-2; unclear D gene. V lost 3 bases and J lost 2, with 7 bases in between. CDR1 and CDR2 (germline): LNHDA, SQIVND (reference sequence). The CDR3 runs 13 residues. CDR3 amino acids: CASSIGGNYGYTF. CDR3 nucleotides: TGTGCCAGTAGTATTGGCGGGAACTATGGCTACACCTTC.

This clone was recorded once. The chain recombines TRBV9 with TRBJ1-2; 8 bases match TRBD1. J lost 1 base, V lost 3 bases, and 2 bases had no gene match. CDR1 and CDR2 (germline): SGDLS, YYNGEE. CDR3 length equals 14 residues. The CDR3 DNA reads TGTGCCAGCAGCGCCAGGGGGCGTAACTATGGCTACACCTTC. It encodes CASSARGRNYGYTF.

V is TRBV19 and J is TRBJ2-1, with 10 bases that match TRBD1. Germline CDR1 reads LNHDA; CDR2 reads SQIVND (reference sequence). Germline trimming cut 5 bases from V and 8 bases from J; bases unmatched to any gene: 3. The CDR3 is 13 residues long. In DNA form, the CDR3 reads TGTGCCAGTAGTGACAGGGGGCTCGATGAGCAGTTCTTC. Translation: CASSDRGLDEQFF.

This clone was detected a few times. CDR3 nucleotide sequence: TGTGCCAGTGGGCCGGAGGGGAGCTCTGGAAACACCATATATTTT. This sequence encodes CASGPEGSSGNTIYF. This rearrangement joins TRBV7-2 to TRBJ1-3, with a tentative D call TRBD1 (5 bases). Trimming left V 9 bases short and J 0 bases short, with 15 bases between. Germline CDR1 and CDR2: SGHTA and FQGNSA. The CDR3 length is 15 residues.

This chain joins TRBV7-8 and TRBJ2-7, with D unclear. In germline, CDR1 is SGHVS, CDR2 FQNEAQ. Trimming left V 5 bases short and J 4 bases short, with 21 bases between. CDR3 length equals 16 residues. The CDR3 bases are TGTGCCAGCAGCCCGCCGGGTCGCCTTGTCGGTTACGAGCAGTACTTC. This gives the protein CASSPPGRLVGYEQYF.

The chain employs TRBV7-2 and TRBJ1-5; no clear D. The V end lost 0 bases, the J end lost 0 bases, and 6 bases lay between the germline ends. CDR1 is SGHTA, CDR2 FQGNSA, per germline. CDR3 length: 15 amino acids. CDR3 sequence (DNA): TGTGCCAGCAGCTTAGCACCCTATAGCAATCAGCCCCAGCATTTT. Amino acid sequence: CASSLAPYSNQPQHF.

The J gene is TRBJ2-7, the V gene TRBV5-4; D might be TRBD1 (7 bases). Trimming stripped 1 base from V and 3 bases from J, with 14 bases between. The germline CDR1 and CDR2 sequences are SGHNT and YYREEE (reference sequence). The CDR3 has 15 amino acids. CDR3: CASSLQGGPIYEQYF. For the CDR3, the DNA is TGTGCCAGCAGCTTGCAGGGGGGTCCAATCTACGAGCAGTACTTC.

The J gene is TRBJ2-1, the V gene TRBV6-5, with TRBD1 as a possible D gene (6 bases). Germline CDR1 MNHEY, CDR2 SVGAGI. This CDR3 is 15 amino acids long. The ends were cut back, 8 bases at V and 7 bases at J, with 21 bases in the middle. DNA of the CDR3: TGTGCCAGCTGGTTCGAGACAGGACGTGAAAATGAGCAGTTCTTC. Protein product: CASWFETGRENEQFF.

The table lists this clone with a few counts. V is TRBV10-3 and J is TRBJ1-1; D ambiguous. V shed 10 bases and J shed 1 base, with 13 bases lying between them. Germline V gives CDR1 ENHRY, CDR2 SYGVKD. The CDR3 is 13 residues long. CDR3 residues: CATSGSRNTEAFF. As DNA, the CDR3 is TGTGCCACCTCCGGGAGCAGGAACACTGAAGCTTTCTTT.

This chain joins TRBV9 and TRBJ2-7, with a weak D call TRBD2 (7 bases). V was shortened by 2 bases and J by 4 bases, with 16 bases between the two germline ends. Germline V gives CDR1 SGDLS, CDR2 YYNGEE. CDR3 length equals 15 residues. The CDR3: CASSVGGADSYEQYF. CDR3 in DNA: TGTGCCAGCAGCGTTGGGGGGGCAGATTCATACGAGCAGTACTTC. The full variable domain, with the rest looked up from reference TRBV9 and TRBJ2-7, is DSGVTQTPKHLITATGQRVTLRCSPRSGDLSVYWYQQSLDQGLQFLIQYYNGEERAKGNILERFSAQQFPDLHSELNLSSLELGDSALYFCASSVGGADSYEQYFGPGTRLTVT.

The DNA for the CDR3 is TGTGCCAGTACGATAAGGGGGCCCGGAAACACCATATATTTT. Translating gives CASTIRGPGNTIYF. This chain links TRBV28 with TRBJ1-3; 7 nucleotides align to TRBD1. After removal of 9 bases from V and 4 bases from J, the junction contained 9 bases not matched to a gene. Germline-derived CDR1 and CDR2 are MDHEN and SYDVKM. This CDR3 region has 14 residues.

The J gene is TRBJ2-6, the V gene TRBV10-3; no definite D call. This CDR3 region has 15 residues. Per the germline V gene, CDR1 is ENHRY and CDR2 is SYGVKD. Trimming stripped 3 bases from V and 0 bases from J, with 6 bases between. The CDR3 DNA follows: TGTGCCATCAGTGATCAGGCCTCTGGGGCCAACGTCCTGACTTTC. This translates into CAISDQASGANVLTF.